This T cell receptor (beta chain) was sequenced in a study of Ad26.COV2.S vaccination and SARS-CoV-2 variants. General study points: Estimates derived from TCR breadth and depth analyses may have underestimated total T cell responses.

This clone was counted only a few times. Its target is not known. Treatment: roughly 20 received Ad26.COV2.S at low or high dose, single or two shots; about 5 received placebo; per-sample allocation not given. Day 63 after the first injection of vaccine or placebo was the sampling time. Trimming removed 8 bases from V and 3 bases from J, with 14 bases in between. The CDR3 is 14 amino acids. Germline CDR1 is MDHEN and CDR2 is SYDVKM. The assay was immunoSEQ multiplex PCR, and TCRdb's table has in-frame clones only and misses some. The sample has fewer than 500,000 clones; 75% to 95% are singletons. The sequence derives from a person between 18 and 65 years old who received the Ad26.COV2.S COVID-19 vaccine or a placebo. The sequencing here drew on peripheral blood, taken in a trial of Ad26.COV2.S vaccine versus placebo. The rearrangement joins TRBV28 to TRBJ2-1, with D perhaps TRBD1 or TRBD2 (5 bases each). The CDR3, as DNA: TGTGCCAGCCTGGACGGGACGCTCTACAATGAGCAGTTCTTC. It translates to CASLDGTLYNEQFF.